This T cell receptor beta chain was profiled in a study of glioma-infiltrating T cells. General study findings and limits: Only very few CDR3 sequences appeared in both tissue and blood.

This CDR3 comprises 19 residues. CDR1 is SGHNT, CDR2 YENEEA, per germline. V gave up 11 bases and J gave up 4 bases; unmatched junction bases: 24. Remarks on this clonotype: The target antigen is unknown.

TCR alpha and beta CDR3 regions were amplified from RNA using iRepertoire nested multiplex PCR. TCRdb analysed the multiplex PCR reads with MiXCR anew, one entry per CDR3 protein. The sample includes 150,000 to 200,000 distinct CDR3 sequences, roughly 45% of them seen just once. This clonotype originated in a human donor with low-grade glioma or glioblastoma, undergoing nonglioma brain surgery, or in good health (not recorded which). This chain connects TRBV11-3 to TRBJ1-4; 8 bases are a match to TRBD1. The sequenced material came from glioma tissue, nonneoplastic brain tissue, or PBMCs (not recorded which). This CDR3 is CAGRDRPPPPQDYNEKLFF. The DNA of the CDR3 is TGTGCCGGCCGGGACAGGCCCCCTCCACCCCAAGACTATAATGAAAAACTGTTTTTT.